Detailed here is one TCR beta chain. Its antigen is still unknown. Both TRBC1 and TRBC2 were covered by a beta constant-region primer of two equimolar oligonucleotides. The ligated cDNA underwent four PCR rounds using SP2 and nested alpha and beta constant-region primers. Ligation attached a single-stranded oligonucleotide with a 12-nucleotide UMI and the SP2 primer to the cDNA 3' end. TCRdb reprocessed the UMI-ligation and nested PCR reads via MiXCR and lists one record per CDR3 protein. The data hold roughly 92,000 distinct CDR3 sequences, with approximately 10% observed a single time. The sample is drawn from a study of naive and memory T cell subsets. Overall study results and limits: A few larger clonotypes appeared in naive repertoires, especially CD8, possibly memory cells re-expressing CD45RA. Naive and memory repertoire findings lacked a ground truth for validation. The power law exponent of TCR abundance differed between naive and memory cells. Over 90% of naive TCR sequences appeared only once after error correction, unlike memory subsets.

Germline-derived CDR1 and CDR2 are SGHNT and YENEEA. V lost 2 bases and J lost 4; bases outside the gene matches: 4. CDR3 length: 15 amino acids. The chain is built from TRBV11-3 and TRBJ1-4; TRBD1 agrees at 7 bases. The sequence was collected from a human donor in good health. Source material: naive CD4+ T cells from blood. CDR3 region: CASSLQHRGNEKLFF. CDR3 bases: TGTGCCAGCAGCTTACAGCACAGGGGTAATGAAAAACTGTTTTTT.